The present TCR beta chain was sequenced within a study of T cell changes during pregnancy in multiple sclerosis. This clone was observed once. The trim removed 5 bases at V and 5 bases at J, leaving 10 bases unmatched. The germline CDR1 and CDR2 sequences are MDHEN and SYDVKM. This CDR3 has 16 residues. Profiled with immunoSEQ multiplex PCR; TCRdb holds only in-frame clones, not every one. Of some 35,000 clones in the sample, approximately 89% were seen once. Specimen: CD4+ T cells from peripheral blood mononuclear cells, collected after pregnancy. This TCR derives from a female donor in good health, enrolled as a control in a pregnancy study. V usage is TRBV28 and J usage is TRBJ2-1; 9 positions agree with TRBD1. The DNA of the CDR3 is TGTGCCAGCAGTGGACAGGGGTCAGGGCTTAACAATGAGCAGTTCTTC. It yields the protein CASSGQGSGLNNEQFF.